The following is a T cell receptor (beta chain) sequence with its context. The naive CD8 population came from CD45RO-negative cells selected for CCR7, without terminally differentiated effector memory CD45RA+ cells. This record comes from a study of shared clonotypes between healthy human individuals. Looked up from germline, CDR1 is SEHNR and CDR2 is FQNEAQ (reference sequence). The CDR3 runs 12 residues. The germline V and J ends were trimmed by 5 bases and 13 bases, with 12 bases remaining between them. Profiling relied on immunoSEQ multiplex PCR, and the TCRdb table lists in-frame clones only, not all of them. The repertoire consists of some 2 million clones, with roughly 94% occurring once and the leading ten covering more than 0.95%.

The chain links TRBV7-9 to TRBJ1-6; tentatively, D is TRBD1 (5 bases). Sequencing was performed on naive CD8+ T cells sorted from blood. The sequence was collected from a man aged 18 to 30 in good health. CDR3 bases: TGTGCCAGCAGCCCGGGGGATGCGCCCCTCCACTTT. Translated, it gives CASSPGDAPLHF.